This TCR beta chain appears in the sequencing data of a study of T cells in Graves' hyperthyroidism and ophthalmopathy. About the research overall: Peripheral blood draws took place at initial diagnosis, ahead of any treatment.

The sample holds many counts of this clonotype. The germline gives CDR1 MNHNS, CDR2 SASEGT. V was trimmed by 8 bases and J by 12 bases, leaving 17 bases between them. This CDR3 has 12 amino acids. TCR beta CDR3 regions were amplified from RNA transcripts. RT-PCR in the first round (using the HTBI primer set) targeted the TCR CDR3. Using its own MiXCR run on the multiplex PCR reads, TCRdb lists one record per CDR3 protein. The top ten clones hold about 20% of a sample with roughly 360,000 distinct CDR3 sequences, roughly 12% of them seen once. The chain has TRBV6-1 and TRBJ2-1, with D possibly TRBD2 on 6 matching bases. Sequenced material: blood. The sequence came from a man in his thirties or forties with Graves' hyperthyroidism that later progressed to Graves' ophthalmopathy. The CDR3 nucleotides are TGTGCCAGCTCTAGAAACCGGGACTTGCAGTTCTTC. It is translated as CASSRNRDLQFF.